This entry features one T cell receptor (beta chain) sequence. Its antigen is unknown. The CDR3 sequence is 15 residues long. From germline, CDR1 is SGHVS and CDR2 FQNEAQ. V shed 2 bases and J shed 6 bases, with 17 bases lying between them. This record comes from a study of T cell responses to AZD1222 COVID-19 vaccine. Findings and limits, study-wide: Rises in breadth and depth of Spike-specific TCRs came after two AZD1222 doses. Of spike-specific TCRs, nearly half reportedly target regions left unmutated in variants.

Sequencing used immunoSEQ multiplex PCR; TCRdb keeps in-frame clones, though not all of them. Of nearly 200,000 clones listed, 90% to 95% are singletons. The chain joins TRBV7-8 to TRBJ2-7, with D uncertain. This sequence originates from an adult who received the AZD1222 COVID-19 vaccine. The sample was peripheral blood, taken 28 days after the second AZD1222 dose. CDR3: CASSLRLTPPGEQYF. CDR3 DNA: TGTGCCAGCAGCTTAAGATTAACACCTCCGGGCGAGCAGTACTTC.